One and the same sample provided the 8 T cell receptor beta chains below, sequenced in a study of cytomegalovirus exposure and HLA in healthy donors. Researchers ran the PCR with 60 Vbeta and 13 Jbeta primers. Using immunoSEQ multiplex PCR, the repertoire was profiled, and TCRdb retains in-frame clones only, with some absent. The sample comprises roughly 190,000 clones, around 78% of which are singletons, and around 1.9% rests with the top ten. The material sequenced was PBMCs. These receptors all stem from a woman in her twenties or thirties in good health and CMV-seropositive.

The rearrangement links TRBV27 to TRBJ2-1; 8 bases fit TRBD2. CDR3 length: 16 residues. CDR1 and CDR2 from the germline V gene are MNHEY and SMNVEV (reference sequence). The trim removed 4 bases at V and 0 bases at J, leaving 5 bases unmatched. DNA for the CDR3: TGTGCCAGCAGTTCGCCGGGGGGGCGCTCCTACAATGAGCAGTTCTTC. Translated: CASSSPGGRSYNEQFF.

The chain is built from TRBV2 and TRBJ2-5; unclear D gene. The tail of the sequence fits TRBJ2-7 better, so the J call may be wrong. The germline gives CDR1 SNHLY, CDR2 FYNNEI. This CDR3 region has 14 residues. CDR3 region: CASSDQTPPYEQYF. The CDR3 coding sequence is TGTGCCAGCAGTGATCAGACTCCACCCTACGAGCAGTACTTC.

The chain's CDR3 is CASSPSEGDEKLFF. The CDR3 DNA is TGTGCCAGCTCACCATCCGAAGGGGATGAAAAACTGTTTTTT. This chain links TRBV18 with TRBJ1-4; D is possibly TRBD1 (5 bases). The ends were cut back, 2 bases at V and 6 bases at J, with 10 bases in the middle. There are 14 residues in the CDR3. From germline, CDR1 is KGHSH and CDR2 LQKENI.

The chain recombines TRBV30 with TRBJ1-1; 9 bases align to TRBD1. The V gene's germline CDR1 is GTSNPN and CDR2 SVGIG (reference sequence). The CDR3 spans 13 residues. With V trimmed by 3 bases and J by 8 bases, 7 bases remained unmatched. The CDR3: CAWSLGQGLEAFF. The CDR3 DNA sequence: TGTGCCTGGAGCCTCGGACAGGGGTTGGAAGCTTTCTTT.

This chain joins TRBV28 and TRBJ2-5; tentatively, D is TRBD2 (6 bases). Germline V gene data show CDR1 as MDHEN and CDR2 as SYDVKM. The CDR3 is made up of 13 amino acids. Deletions cut 5 bases from V and 1 base from J, with 8 bases between. The CDR3 protein is CASSVGGQETQYF. Written as DNA, the CDR3 is TGTGCCAGCAGTGTCGGGGGCCAAGAGACCCAGTACTTC.

The chain combines TRBV28 with TRBJ1-2; 7 bases match TRBD1. V shed 4 bases, J shed 8 bases, and the junction held 7 bases outside the gene matches. The CDR3 runs to 13 residues. CDR1 MDHEN and CDR2 SYDVKM come from the germline V gene. The CDR3 coding sequence is TGTGCCAGCAGTTCACCGACAGGGCTGGGCTACACCTTC. Amino acids: CASSSPTGLGYTF.

The rearrangement links TRBV4-1 to TRBJ2-1; TRBD1 matches 9 bases. This CDR3 comprises 16 residues. V shed 3 bases, J shed 4 bases, and the junction held 7 bases outside the gene matches. Germline V lookup: CDR1 MGHRA, CDR2 YSYEKL. In nucleotides, the CDR3 is TGCGCCAGCAGCCACAAAACCGGGACAGGGTACAATGAGCAGTTCTTC. Translated: CASSHKTGTGYNEQFF.

The J gene is TRBJ1-1, the V gene TRBV19; D uncertain. Germline CDR1 is LNHDA and CDR2 is SQIVND (reference sequence). The CDR3 totals 13 residues. Trimming stripped 5 bases from V and 1 base from J, with 8 bases between. The chain's CDR3 is CASSWAGNTEAFF. In DNA, the CDR3 is TGTGCCAGTAGTTGGGCGGGGAACACTGAAGCTTTCTTT.